The 21 T cell receptor beta chains in this list originate from one sample, sequenced in a study of blood T cell repertoires in COVID-19. The method was immunoSEQ multiplex PCR; TCRdb's version includes in-frame clones alone and lacks a portion of them. Of 120,000 or so clones in the sample, around 86% are singletons; the top ten hold more than 6.5%. The sample consisted of peripheral blood. The receptors were gathered from a man older than 75 with active or convalescent COVID-19.

The V gene is TRBV7-2, the J gene TRBJ1-2; TRBD1 might be the D (5 bases). Germline CDR1 SGHTA, CDR2 FQGNSA. The V and J ends lost 1 base and 8 bases respectively, with 23 bases between them. CDR3 length: 17 residues. The CDR3: CASSLDITSVGLGGYTF. The CDR3 DNA sequence: TGTGCCAGCAGCTTAGATATCACTAGCGTGGGGCTCGGGGGCTACACCTTC. Supplemented by reference TRBV7-2 and TRBJ1-2, the full variable domain reads GAGVSQSPSNKVTEKGKDVELRCDPISGHTALYWYRQSLGQGLEFLIYFQGNSAPDKSGLPSDRFSAERTGGSVSTLTIQRTQQEDSAVYLCASSLDITSVGLGGYTFGSGTRLTVV.

The V and J genes are TRBV29-1 and TRBJ2-4; 14 bases are a match to TRBD2. J gave up 7 bases and V 5 bases, and 7 bases lay outside the gene matches. The CDR3 is 15 amino acids. Germline CDR1 is SQVTM and CDR2 is ANQGSEA. The DNA for the CDR3 is TGCAGCGTTAGACTAGCGGGAGGGCTTGAGAACATTCAGTACTTC. Amino acids: CSVRLAGGLENIQYF.

The rearrangement links TRBV3-1 (or the pseudogene TRBV3-2) to TRBJ2-1, with D unclear. The CDR3 has 14 residues. V lost 3 bases to trimming and J lost 6 bases, with 12 bases between them. From germline, CDR1 is LGHDT and CDR2 YNNKEL (reference sequence). CDR3 in amino acids: CASSQRRTGNEQFF. In nucleotides, the CDR3 is TGTGCCAGCAGCCAGAGGAGAACGGGCAATGAGCAGTTCTTC.

The chain links TRBV29-1 to TRBJ1-1; maybe TRBD1 (5 bases). V was trimmed by 6 bases and J by 0 bases, leaving 11 bases between them. This CDR3 spans 13 amino acids. CDR1 is SQVTM, CDR2 ANQGSEA, per germline. The DNA for the CDR3 is TGCAGCGTAACTGACAGAGTGAACACTGAAGCTTTCTTT. Translated: CSVTDRVNTEAFF.

This clone was detected only once. The CDR3 spells CASNRRGLPDSYEQYF. CDR3 DNA sequence: TGTGCCAGCAACCGCAGAGGCCTCCCTGACTCCTACGAGCAGTACTTC. The V gene is TRBV2, the J gene TRBJ2-7; D is uncertain. The germline V gene has CDR1 SNHLY and CDR2 FYNNEI. The CDR3 loop spans 16 amino acids. V lost 7 bases, J lost 0 bases, and 19 bases lay in between.

The rearrangement uses TRBV1 and TRBJ2-4; TRBD1 was called by the table and not checked on the DNA. TRBV1 is labeled a pseudogene. This CDR3 comprises 15 residues. The CDR3 protein is CTSSQEPDRANIQYF. The CDR3 DNA reads TGCACCAGCAGCCAAGAACCGGACAGGGCTAACATTCAGTACTTC.

This chain uses TRBV30 with TRBJ2-4; weak D call: TRBD1 (5 bases). V was cut by 1 base and J by 11 bases, with 21 bases left in between. The length of the CDR3 is 15 residues. Per germline, CDR1 GTSNPN and CDR2 SVGIG (reference sequence). The CDR3 sequence: CAWSDYLTGPRVQYF. The DNA for the CDR3 is TGTGCCTGGAGTGACTATTTAACAGGCCCCAGGGTTCAGTACTTC.

This clone has only one observation. The chain links TRBV27 to TRBJ2-1; the D gene is possibly TRBD2 (6 bases). CDR1 is MNHEY, CDR2 SMNVEV, per germline (reference sequence). The CDR3 sequence is 17 residues long. V was shortened by 5 bases and J by 8 bases, with 25 bases between the two germline ends. The CDR3 protein is CASSTRFSGTLSDEQFF. The CDR3 DNA follows: TGTGCCAGCAGTACTCGGTTTTCCGGGACTCTGAGCGATGAGCAGTTCTTC.

The chain employs TRBV6-6 and TRBJ1-4, with TRBD1 matching 9 bases. CDR1 is MNHNY and CDR2 is SVGAGI in the germline V gene (reference sequence). The trim removed 5 bases at V and 6 bases at J, leaving 7 bases unmatched. There are 15 residues in the CDR3. The CDR3 protein is CASSPGQGIYEKLFF. The CDR3 DNA reads TGTGCCAGCAGTCCTGGACAGGGGATTTATGAAAAACTGTTTTTT.

This clone was detected a few times. The chain's CDR3 is CASSQEDRASYEQYF. The CDR3 DNA reads TGCGCCAGCAGCCAAGAAGACAGAGCCTCCTACGAGCAGTACTTC. The chain employs TRBV4-1 and TRBJ2-7; a possible D gene is TRBD1 (5 bases). This CDR3 comprises 15 residues. Germline V gene data show CDR1 as MGHRA and CDR2 as YSYEKL. Trimming took 0 bases from V and 0 from J, leaving 9 bases between them.

The V gene is TRBV7-7, the J gene TRBJ2-5; 8 nucleotides align to TRBD2. This CDR3 is 15 amino acids long. The V and J ends lost 4 bases and 5 bases, in that order; junction bases with no gene match: 9. The germline V gene encodes CDR1 SSHAT and CDR2 FNYEAQ (reference sequence). CDR3 loop: CASSSSGSSPETQYF. The CDR3 DNA follows: TGTGCCAGCAGCTCCAGCGGGAGTTCCCCCGAGACCCAGTACTTC.

The V call is TRBV6-6, the J call TRBJ2-7; 9 positions agree with TRBD2. This CDR3 is built from 15 residues. Losses at the gene ends were 6 bases for V and 3 bases for J; bases not matched to a gene: 9. Germline V CDR1 and CDR2: MNHNY, SVGAGI (reference sequence). CDR3 bases: TGTGCCAGCAGGTCCATTAGCGGGAGCGGCTACGAGCAGTACTTC. This encodes CASRSISGSGYEQYF.

V usage is TRBV2 and J usage is TRBJ1-5; D unresolved. CDR1 SNHLY and CDR2 FYNNEI come from the germline V gene. Trimming removed 7 bases at V and 4 bases at J, with 11 bases between. The CDR3 has 13 amino acids. The CDR3 sequence is CASTPGSNQPQHF. CDR3 nucleotides: TGTGCCAGCACTCCGGGAAGTAATCAGCCCCAGCATTTT.

The chain links TRBV19 to TRBJ2-7; TRBD1 agrees at 10 bases. CDR3 length: 15 amino acids. Per the germline V gene, CDR1 is LNHDA and CDR2 is SQIVND (reference sequence). With V trimmed by 4 bases and J by 5 bases, 8 bases remained unmatched. This chain's CDR3 is CASSTRDRGVNEQYF. CDR3 DNA sequence: TGTGCCAGTAGTACGCGGGACAGGGGAGTAAACGAGCAGTACTTC.

This chain uses TRBV29-1 with TRBJ2-1, with 9 positions matching TRBD1. In germline, CDR1 is SQVTM, CDR2 ANQGSEA. V lost 6 bases, J lost 0 bases, and 3 bases stayed unmatched. The CDR3 loop spans 14 amino acids. The CDR3 sequence is CSVGDRVSYNEQFF. The CDR3 DNA sequence: TGCAGCGTAGGGGACAGGGTCTCCTACAATGAGCAGTTCTTC.

This chain links TRBV19 with TRBJ2-5, with TRBD1 matching 11 bases. Per germline, CDR1 LNHDA and CDR2 SQIVND (reference sequence). Trimming removed 9 bases from V and 1 base from J; junction bases left unmatched: 7. The CDR3 is 15 residues long. CDR3: CASGQGASVQETQYF. The CDR3 region has the DNA TGTGCCAGCGGACAGGGGGCGTCGGTCCAAGAGACCCAGTACTTC.

This chain connects TRBV29-1 to TRBJ2-1, with a tentative D call TRBD2 (5 bases). Trimming removed 2 bases at V and 9 bases at J, with 17 bases between. The length of the CDR3 is 14 residues. The germline V gene encodes CDR1 SQVTM and CDR2 ANQGSEA. For the CDR3, the DNA is TGCAGCGTTGAAAGTAGCGAACACATATCTGAGCAGTTCTTC. It translates to CSVESSEHISEQFF.

The chain carries TRBV7-2 and TRBJ2-7; 13 bases are shared with TRBD2. The length of the CDR3 is 16 residues. The V and J ends lost 1 base and 5 bases, in that order; junction bases with no gene match: 5. The germline V gene has CDR1 SGHTA and CDR2 FQGNSA. CDR3 sequence reads: CASSLGLLAGGDEQYF. As DNA, the CDR3 is TGTGCCAGCAGCTTAGGTTTACTAGCGGGAGGGGACGAGCAGTACTTC.

This chain joins TRBV7-9 and TRBJ1-4, with D tentatively TRBD1 (6 bases). V was clipped by 5 bases and J by 8 bases, with 15 bases between them. CDR3 length equals 14 residues. Looked up from germline, CDR1 is SEHNR and CDR2 is FQNEAQ (reference sequence). DNA for the CDR3: TGTGCCAGCAGCCCAAACACAGGGCACGAAAAACTGTTTTTT. Residues: CASSPNTGHEKLFF.

V gene TRBV7-3 combines with J gene TRBJ2-3; no clear D. The CDR3 consists of 16 residues. CDR1 is SGHTA, CDR2 FQGTGA, per germline. V was trimmed by 5 bases and J by 0 bases, leaving 15 bases between them. CDR3 protein: CASSPGPVRSTDTQYF. The DNA of the CDR3 is TGTGCCAGCAGCCCCGGCCCGGTGAGGAGCACAGATACGCAGTATTTT.

The V call is TRBV27, the J call TRBJ2-7; D unresolved. The length of the CDR3 is 13 residues. Germline V gene data show CDR1 as MNHEY and CDR2 as SMNVEV (reference sequence). V lost 3 bases and J 1 base, leaving 7 bases between the germline ends. The DNA for the CDR3 is TGTGCCAGCAGTTTTTCCCCTTCCTACGAGCAGTACTTC. This translates into CASSFSPSYEQYF.